The clone carrying this T cell receptor beta chain was picked up a small number of times. Germline V lookup: CDR1 SNHLY, CDR2 FYNNEI. The CDR3 length is 13 residues. With 0 bases clipped from V and 7 bases from J, the junction kept 2 bases outside the gene matches. The cDNA had a unique molecular identifier and a template-switch universal primer site. TCRdb independently ran MiXCR on the 5' RACE reads; one entry per CDR3 protein. The sample holds about 890,000 distinct CDR3 sequences; roughly an eighth are singletons and the top ten take around 1.6%. The data originate from a study of identical twins. These same data were also listed under a study on yellow fever vaccine responses in identical twins. That paper adds: On the reported evidence, twins' vaccine T cell responses seemed partly convergent and partly personalized.

The TCR comes from a woman under 30 in good health. This rearrangement joins TRBV2 to TRBJ1-2; 7 bases match TRBD1. Material for sequencing was PBMCs. CDR3 protein: CASSEARGVGYTF. CDR3 DNA: TGTGCCAGCAGTGAAGCCAGGGGGGTTGGCTACACCTTC. Drawing the rest from reference TRBV2 and TRBJ1-2, the complete variable domain is EPEVTQTPSHQVTQMGQEVILRCVPISNHLYFYWYRQILGQKVEFLVSFYNNEISEKSEIFDDQFSVERPDGSNFTLKIRSTKLEDSAMYFCASSEARGVGYTFGSGTRLTVV.